Listed below are T cell receptor beta chains from one sample, sequenced in a study of cytomegalovirus exposure and HLA in healthy donors. Produced via immunoSEQ multiplex PCR; TCRdb's table is partial and in-frame only. The sample lists approximately 220,000 clones; approximately 87% were seen once. Input material: PBMCs. Receptor source: a man aged 18 to 29 in good health and CMV-seronegative. CDR3s include the opening cysteine and the closing phenylalanine or tryptophan. Each record gives: D gene, clone size, J gene, CDR3 length, V gene, CDR3 DNA, CDR3 protein. The D gene is left open where the match is weak. Only some rows state a clone size, as once, few, many or a class for expanded clones.

>TRBD1|once|TRBJ1-1|16|TRBV6-6
TGTGCCAGCAGTGCGTCCCAGGGACAGGGGAACACTGAAGCTTTCTTT
CASSASQGQGNTEAFF
>.|.|TRBJ2-7|14|TRBV28
TGTGCCAGCAGTTTATTCGGAAGCGGCTACGAGCAGTACTTC
CASSLFGSGYEQYF
>.|.|TRBJ2-7|13|TRBV7-2
TGTGCCAGCAGGGTCGGAGGATCCTACGAGCAGTACTTC
CASRVGGSYEQYF
>.|.|TRBJ2-7|14|TRBV4-3
TGCGCCAGCAGCCAGTGGGAAGGACTTTTAGAGCAGTACTTC
CASSQWEGLLEQYF
>.|.|TRBJ2-4|15|TRBV5-1
TGCGCCAGCAGCTTGGATTGGGGCGACCTGGGCATTCAGTACTTC
CASSLDWGDLGIQYF
>TRBD1|.|TRBJ1-2|16|TRBV29-1
TGCAGCGTTGTGGGCGGACAGGGATATCTAAACTATGGCTACACCTTC
CSVVGGQGYLNYGYTF
>TRBD1|few|TRBJ1-6|15|TRBV28
TGTGCCAGCAGACCCGGGACAGGGAATAATTCACCCCTCCACTTT
CASRPGTGNNSPLHF
>.|.|TRBJ2-1|11|TRBV25-1
TGTGCCAGCAGTGAACAGTTGGAGCAGTTCTTC
CASSEQLEQFF
>.|.|TRBJ1-1|15|TRBV7-8
TGTGCCAGCAGCTTAGCCACGGAGGGCTACACTGAAGCTTTCTTT
CASSLATEGYTEAFF
>TRBD1|few|TRBJ2-7|13|TRBV27
TGTGCCAGCCGCGCAGGGGGTTCCTACGAGCAGTACTTC
CASRAGGSYEQYF
>.|.|TRBJ2-7|14|TRBV28
TGTGCCAGCACATTAGAGTTGAGCTCCTACGAGCAGTACTTC
CASTLELSSYEQYF
>TRBD2|.|TRBJ2-7|15|TRBV28
TGTGCCACCGGGACTAGCGGGATAGGGTCCGCCGAGCAGTACTTC
CATGTSGIGSAEQYF
>.|once|TRBJ2-1|16|TRBV9
TGTGCCAGCAGCCCCGATATGGGGACAAAATACAATGAGCAGTTCTTC
CASSPDMGTKYNEQFF
>.|.|TRBJ2-7|12|TRBV27
TGTGCCAGCAGTTTAACGCGGGGCGAGCAGTACTTC
CASSLTRGEQYF
>.|few|TRBJ2-2|14|TRBV5-1
TGCGCCAGCAGCTTGGGCGATAACACCGGGGAGCTGTTTTTT
CASSLGDNTGELFF
>TRBD2|.|TRBJ2-2|15|TRBV27
TGTGCCAGCAACTTAGCGGGAGGGTTCACCGGGGAGCTGTTTTTT
CASNLAGGFTGELFF
>TRBD1|.|TRBJ2-5|13|TRBV4-1
TGCGCCAGCAGCCGACAGGGCCAAGAGACCCAGTACTTC
CASSRQGQETQYF
>.|.|TRBJ1-5|14|TRBV27
TGTGCCAGCGGTAAAGGACGGGGAAATCAGCCCCAGCATTTT
CASGKGRGNQPQHF
>.|.|TRBJ1-6|13|TRBV6-1
TGTGCCAGCAGTGAAGTACAGAATTCACCCCTCCACTTT
CASSEVQNSPLHF
>.|.|TRBJ1-6|16|TRBV6-1
TGTGCCAGCAGTGCGAACCAGGTTGCCTATAATTCACCCCTCCACTTT
CASSANQVAYNSPLHF
>TRBD1|.|TRBJ1-5|15|TRBV2
TGTGCCAGCAGTAAACGGGACAGTGTTAATCAGCCCCAGCATTTT
CASSKRDSVNQPQHF